This TCR beta chain originates from a study of CD8+ T cells in alopecia areata. Study information: The study gave treated patients oral tofacitinib at 5 to 10 mg twice daily. Tofacitinib therapy took 6 to 18 months; 6 months off drug came after.

Peripheral blood and lesional scalp punch biopsies came from alopecia areata patients. TCR sequencing used cDNA made by reverse transcription of extracted RNA. Data came from immunoSEQ multiplex PCR; TCRdb stores just in-frame clones and leaves some out. This sample has 160,000 or so clones; about 72% occur once, and the top ten carry 10% to 12%. Study-wide results and limits: Mouse data revealed clearer TCR sharing than patient data did, a gap possibly tied to HLA.

Between the trimmed V and J ends, which lost 6 bases and 7 bases, there was a span of 13 bases. The germline V gene has CDR1 SNHLY and CDR2 FYNNEI. The CDR3 runs to 12 residues. Notes on this clone: Antigen: not known.

This specimen was CD8+ T cells sorted from blood, taken at week 0. The receptor's source is a human donor with alopecia areata. The chain is built from TRBV2 and TRBJ2-7; TRBD1 or TRBD2 may be the D gene (5 bases each). The CDR3: CASSYLGAEQYF. The CDR3 nucleotides read TGTGCCAGCAGCTACCTCGGGGCGGAGCAGTACTTC. Combining the CDR3 with reference TRBV2 and TRBJ2-7 gives the whole variable domain EPEVTQTPSHQVTQMGQEVILRCVPISNHLYFYWYRQILGQKVEFLVSFYNNEISEKSEIFDDQFSVERPDGSNFTLKIRSTKLEDSAMYFCASSYLGAEQYFGPGTRLTVT.